The rows below give T cell receptor beta chains drawn from one sample of a study of T-cell reconstitution after alpha-beta-depleted transplantation in children. TCRdb passed the PCR reads through MiXCR, listing each CDR3 protein once. The data contain around 600,000 distinct CDR3 sequences, around 23% of them singletons. Sample: PBMCs, mostly from graft donor cells, taken 360 days after TCRalphabeta/CD19-depleted stem cell transplant. The receptor source for this set is a boy under two years old who had a stem cell transplant for acute myeloid leukemia, so the T cells may come from the graft donor. The CDR3 runs from the conserved cysteine through the conserved F or W. The D gene is left open where the match is weak. Clone size, where shown, is once, few, many, or a class for clones that have expanded.

D gene: NA
clone size: NA
V gene: TRBV7-9
J gene: TRBJ2-1
CDR3 protein: CASSGGNQGQFF
CDR3 DNA: TGTGCCAGCAGCGGGGGGAATCAGGGGCAGTTCTTC

D gene: TRBD2
clone size: many
V gene: TRBV5-1
J gene: TRBJ2-5
CDR3 protein: CASSLRRREEETQYF
CDR3 DNA: TGCGCCAGCAGCCTACGGAGACGGGAGGAAGAGACCCAGTACTTC

D gene: NA
clone size: NA
V gene: TRBV20-1
J gene: TRBJ2-1
CDR3 protein: CSASPFYNEQFF
CDR3 DNA: TGCAGTGCTAGCCCCTTTTACAATGAGCAGTTCTTC

D gene: NA
clone size: NA
V gene: TRBV6-6
J gene: TRBJ1-1
CDR3 protein: CASSNKRFTEAFF
CDR3 DNA: TGTGCCAGCAGTAACAAACGGTTCACTGAAGCTTTCTTT

D gene: TRBD1
clone size: NA
V gene: TRBV6-1
J gene: TRBJ2-2
CDR3 protein: CASSRQGAKGGELFF
CDR3 DNA: TGTGCCAGCAGTCGACAGGGGGCGAAGGGCGGGGAGCTGTTTTTT

D gene: NA
clone size: many
V gene: TRBV29-1
J gene: TRBJ2-1
CDR3 protein: CSVGAYNEQFF
CDR3 DNA: TGCAGCGTGGGAGCATACAATGAGCAGTTCTTC

D gene: TRBD1
clone size: NA
V gene: TRBV7-8
J gene: TRBJ1-3
CDR3 protein: CASSLVQGMGNTIYF
CDR3 DNA: TGTGCCAGCAGCTTGGTACAGGGGATGGGAAACACCATATATTTT

D gene: NA
clone size: NA
V gene: TRBV5-1
J gene: TRBJ2-5
CDR3 protein: CASSLTDSNQETQYF
CDR3 DNA: TGCGCCAGCAGCCTGACGGACTCCAACCAAGAGACCCAGTACTTC

D gene: NA
clone size: NA
V gene: TRBV10-2
J gene: TRBJ2-1
CDR3 protein: CASSWGVGASSYNEQFF
CDR3 DNA: TGCGCCAGCAGTTGGGGGGTCGGGGCTAGCTCCTACAATGAGCAGTTCTTC

D gene: TRBD1
clone size: NA
V gene: TRBV27
J gene: TRBJ1-6
CDR3 protein: CASSDLTGGDSPLHF
CDR3 DNA: TGTGCCAGCAGCGACCTAACAGGGGGGGATTCACCCCTCCACTTT

D gene: NA
clone size: few
V gene: TRBV20-1
J gene: TRBJ1-1
CDR3 protein: CSASPDGNTEAFF
CDR3 DNA: TGCAGTGCTTCCCCTGACGGAAACACTGAAGCTTTCTTT

D gene: NA
clone size: NA
V gene: TRBV28
J gene: TRBJ2-5
CDR3 protein: CASSLMEAQETQYF
CDR3 DNA: TGTGCCAGCAGTTTAATGGAGGCCCAAGAGACCCAGTACTTC

D gene: NA
clone size: many
V gene: TRBV12-3/TRBV12-4
J gene: TRBJ2-2
CDR3 protein: CASSWQGELFF
CDR3 DNA: TGTGCCAGCAGTTGGCAGGGGGAGCTGTTTTTT

D gene: TRBD1
clone size: many
V gene: TRBV3-1
J gene: TRBJ1-1
CDR3 protein: CASSQVGQGAKDTEAFF
CDR3 DNA: TGTGCCAGCAGCCAAGTGGGACAGGGGGCGAAGGACACTGAAGCTTTCTTT

D gene: NA
clone size: many
V gene: TRBV29-1
J gene: TRBJ2-5
CDR3 protein: CSAEKEGVQTQYF
CDR3 DNA: TGCAGCGCCGAGAAAGAAGGGGTCCAGACCCAGTACTTC

D gene: TRBD2
clone size: few
V gene: TRBV15
J gene: TRBJ2-7
CDR3 protein: CATSRDRRSGGGREQYF
CDR3 DNA: TGTGCCACCAGCAGAGATCGTAGGAGCGGGGGGGGTCGCGAGCAGTACTTC

D gene: TRBD1
clone size: few
V gene: TRBV9
J gene: TRBJ2-1
CDR3 protein: CASSVGRDRGAYNEQFF
CDR3 DNA: TGTGCCAGCAGCGTAGGGCGGGACAGGGGTGCCTACAATGAGCAGTTCTTC

D gene: NA
clone size: once
V gene: TRBV5-1
J gene: TRBJ2-7
CDR3 protein: CASSFQGPEIEQYF
CDR3 DNA: TGCGCCAGCAGCTTTCAGGGCCCGGAGATCGAGCAGTACTTC

D gene: TRBD1
clone size: NA
V gene: TRBV20-1
J gene: TRBJ1-2
CDR3 protein: CSAKRGLGGGYTF
CDR3 DNA: TGCAGTGCTAAAAGGGGGCTCGGGGGAGGCTACACCTTC

D gene: NA
clone size: many
V gene: TRBV28
J gene: TRBJ2-5
CDR3 protein: CASRAQETQYF
CDR3 DNA: TGTGCCAGCAGGGCCCAAGAGACCCAGTACTTC

D gene: TRBD1
clone size: few
V gene: TRBV25-1
J gene: TRBJ2-7
CDR3 protein: CASSSGQGASYEQYF
CDR3 DNA: TGTGCCAGCAGTTCCGGACAGGGAGCTTCCTACGAGCAGTACTTC

D gene: NA
clone size: NA
V gene: TRBV5-1
J gene: TRBJ2-1
CDR3 protein: CASSLLTPYNEQFF
CDR3 DNA: TGCGCCAGCAGCTTGCTAACCCCCTACAATGAGCAGTTCTTC

D gene: NA
clone size: NA
V gene: TRBV20-1
J gene: TRBJ2-5
CDR3 protein: CSARVEFQETQYF
CDR3 DNA: TGCAGTGCTAGAGTCGAGTTCCAAGAGACCCAGTACTTC

D gene: TRBD1
clone size: NA
V gene: TRBV5-1
J gene: TRBJ2-7
CDR3 protein: CASSRTGDYEQYF
CDR3 DNA: TGCGCCAGCAGCCGGACAGGGGACTACGAGCAGTACTTC

D gene: NA
clone size: many
V gene: TRBV12-3/TRBV12-4
J gene: TRBJ2-5
CDR3 protein: CASSSTRETQYF
CDR3 DNA: TGTGCCAGCAGCTCGACAAGAGAGACCCAGTACTTC

D gene: NA
clone size: NA
V gene: TRBV20-1
J gene: TRBJ2-7
CDR3 protein: CSARPSGDSYEQYF
CDR3 DNA: TGCAGTGCTAGGCCCTCGGGGGACTCCTACGAGCAGTACTTC

D gene: TRBD2
clone size: NA
V gene: TRBV20-1
J gene: TRBJ2-3
CDR3 protein: CSARDIGGAGTDTQYF
CDR3 DNA: TGCAGTGCTAGAGATATCGGGGGGGCCGGCACAGATACGCAGTATTTT

D gene: TRBD1
clone size: NA
V gene: TRBV7-2
J gene: TRBJ2-7
CDR3 protein: CASSRDSRDEQYF
CDR3 DNA: TGTGCCAGCAGCCGGGACAGCCGGGACGAGCAGTACTTC

D gene: NA
clone size: few
V gene: TRBV10-1
J gene: TRBJ2-7
CDR3 protein: CASSESISGHPNRGEQYF
CDR3 DNA: TGCGCCAGCAGTGAGTCTATTTCGGGACACCCCAACCGAGGCGAGCAGTACTTC

D gene: NA
clone size: NA
V gene: TRBV25-1
J gene: TRBJ2-2
CDR3 protein: CASKGGAGELFF
CDR3 DNA: TGTGCCAGCAAGGGCGGAGCCGGGGAGCTGTTTTTT

D gene: NA
clone size: few
V gene: TRBV12-3/TRBV12-4
J gene: TRBJ2-5
CDR3 protein: CASSFVQGKETQYF
CDR3 DNA: TGTGCCAGCAGTTTCGTCCAGGGGAAAGAGACCCAGTACTTC

D gene: NA
clone size: NA
V gene: TRBV24-1
J gene: TRBJ2-1
CDR3 protein: CATSDLGGNEQFF
CDR3 DNA: TGTGCCACCAGTGATTTAGGCGGCAATGAGCAGTTCTTC

D gene: NA
clone size: NA
V gene: TRBV7-6
J gene: TRBJ1-1
CDR3 protein: CASSNRGGNTEAFF
CDR3 DNA: TGTGCCAGCAGCAATCGGGGCGGGAACACTGAAGCTTTCTTT

D gene: NA
clone size: many
V gene: TRBV29-1
J gene: TRBJ2-1
CDR3 protein: CSVEGSQGGYNEQFF
CDR3 DNA: TGCAGCGTTGAAGGGAGCCAGGGTGGGTACAATGAGCAGTTCTTC

D gene: NA
clone size: NA
V gene: TRBV20-1
J gene: TRBJ1-5
CDR3 protein: CSVRDRTGRADSNQPQHF
CDR3 DNA: TGCAGTGTTAGAGATCGTACAGGGAGAGCTGATAGCAATCAGCCCCAGCATTTT

D gene: NA
clone size: few
V gene: TRBV6-5
J gene: TRBJ1-1
CDR3 protein: CASSYAQHGNTEAFF
CDR3 DNA: TGTGCCAGCAGTTACGCCCAACACGGGAACACTGAAGCTTTCTTT

D gene: NA
clone size: many
V gene: TRBV6-6
J gene: TRBJ1-2
CDR3 protein: CASSPGGGGYTF
CDR3 DNA: TGTGCCAGCAGTCCCGGAGGCGGTGGCTACACCTTC

D gene: TRBD1
clone size: many
V gene: TRBV9
J gene: TRBJ2-7
CDR3 protein: CASSPRRTGTGEYEQYF
CDR3 DNA: TGTGCCAGCAGCCCCCGCCGGACCGGGACAGGGGAATACGAGCAGTACTTC

D gene: NA
clone size: few
V gene: TRBV24-1
J gene: TRBJ2-7
CDR3 protein: CATPSVQYSYEQYF
CDR3 DNA: TGTGCCACCCCTTCCGTACAGTATTCCTACGAGCAGTACTTC

D gene: NA
clone size: few
V gene: TRBV6-1
J gene: TRBJ2-5
CDR3 protein: CASSIISGRETQYF
CDR3 DNA: TGTGCCAGCAGTATCATCAGCGGGCGGGAGACCCAGTACTTC

D gene: NA
clone size: many
V gene: TRBV6-6
J gene: TRBJ1-1
CDR3 protein: CASSWLWTEAFF
CDR3 DNA: TGTGCCAGCAGCTGGCTGTGGACTGAAGCTTTCTTT

D gene: NA
clone size: many
V gene: TRBV20-1
J gene: TRBJ2-1
CDR3 protein: CSARIRRLGPDHEQFF
CDR3 DNA: TGCAGTGCTAGGATTAGACGGCTTGGGCCTGACCATGAGCAGTTCTTC

D gene: NA
clone size: NA
V gene: TRBV12-3/TRBV12-4
J gene: TRBJ1-1
CDR3 protein: CASRPVGKMNTEAFF
CDR3 DNA: TGTGCCAGCAGGCCCGTCGGGAAGATGAACACTGAAGCTTTCTTT

D gene: NA
clone size: NA
V gene: TRBV7-2
J gene: TRBJ2-5
CDR3 protein: CASSLDVSQETQYF
CDR3 DNA: TGTGCCAGCAGCTTAGACGTCAGCCAAGAGACCCAGTACTTC

D gene: NA
clone size: NA
V gene: TRBV7-2
J gene: TRBJ2-4
CDR3 protein: CASSLGQWKNIQYF
CDR3 DNA: TGTGCCAGCAGCTTAGGGCAGTGGAAAAACATTCAGTACTTC

D gene: NA
clone size: few
V gene: TRBV6-6
J gene: TRBJ1-2
CDR3 protein: CASSSLGNDGYTF
CDR3 DNA: TGTGCCAGCAGTTCCCTAGGGAATGATGGCTACACCTTC

D gene: TRBD1
clone size: few
V gene: TRBV12-3/TRBV12-4
J gene: TRBJ1-2
CDR3 protein: CASTPTGPRRGGYTF
CDR3 DNA: TGTGCCAGCACTCCGACAGGGCCGCGTCGGGGTGGCTACACCTTC

D gene: NA
clone size: few
V gene: TRBV6-5
J gene: TRBJ2-1
CDR3 protein: CASNSLAGSLTIYNEQFF
CDR3 DNA: TGTGCCAGCAATTCGTTAGCCGGGTCGCTTACTATATACAATGAGCAGTTCTTC

D gene: NA
clone size: many
V gene: TRBV20-1
J gene: TRBJ2-5
CDR3 protein: CSAELAAQETQYF
CDR3 DNA: TGCAGTGCTGAATTGGCAGCCCAAGAGACCCAGTACTTC

D gene: NA
clone size: NA
V gene: TRBV15
J gene: TRBJ2-7
CDR3 protein: CATSRDHTSYEQYF
CDR3 DNA: TGTGCCACCAGCAGAGATCATACGAGCTACGAGCAGTACTTC

D gene: NA
clone size: many
V gene: TRBV6-5
J gene: TRBJ2-5
CDR3 protein: CASSYAWRGEETQYF
CDR3 DNA: TGTGCCAGCAGTTACGCCTGGCGCGGGGAAGAGACCCAGTACTTC

D gene: NA
clone size: NA
V gene: TRBV19
J gene: TRBJ2-7
CDR3 protein: CASSMAVLGYEQYF
CDR3 DNA: TGTGCCAGTAGTATGGCGGTCTTAGGCTACGAGCAGTACTTC

D gene: NA
clone size: NA
V gene: TRBV6-1
J gene: TRBJ2-1
CDR3 protein: CASRRLSGGYNEQFF
CDR3 DNA: TGTGCCAGCAGGCGTTTGAGTGGGGGGTACAATGAGCAGTTCTTC

D gene: TRBD2
clone size: many
V gene: TRBV5-1
J gene: TRBJ2-3
CDR3 protein: CASSVGGGSTDTQYF
CDR3 DNA: TGCGCCAGCAGCGTTGGCGGGGGGTCCACAGATACGCAGTATTTT

D gene: NA
clone size: NA
V gene: TRBV7-9
J gene: TRBJ2-3
CDR3 protein: CASSLEGRFTDTQYF
CDR3 DNA: TGTGCCAGCAGCTTAGAAGGTCGGTTCACAGATACGCAGTATTTT

D gene: TRBD1
clone size: many
V gene: TRBV20-1
J gene: TRBJ2-1
CDR3 protein: CSAGQGFNEQFF
CDR3 DNA: TGCAGTGCAGGACAGGGCTTCAATGAGCAGTTCTTC